This TCR beta chain came from a study of cytomegalovirus exposure and HLA in healthy donors. Study-wide findings and caveats: Investigators reported some 150 TCR beta chains as tied to cytomegalovirus.

The primer mix had 60 Vbeta and 13 Jbeta primers. Method: immunoSEQ multiplex PCR; TCRdb's copy keeps in-frame clones and lacks some. The sample comprises approximately 130,000 clones, around 81% of which are singletons, and approximately 2.2% rests with the top ten. V gave up 2 bases and J gave up 0 bases; unmatched junction bases: 1. The germline V gene has CDR1 SGHDT and CDR2 YYEEEE. This CDR3 region has 14 residues. Of note for this clone: The antigen is undetermined.

The sequence was obtained from a woman in her forties in good health and CMV-seronegative. This chain connects TRBV5-6 to TRBJ1-1; 7 bases match TRBD1. Sample: PBMCs. This CDR3 is CASSFRGLNTEAFF. The CDR3 DNA follows: TGTGCCAGCAGCTTTAGGGGGCTGAACACTGAAGCTTTCTTT.